The rows below give T cell receptor beta chains drawn from one sample of a study of chemoradiotherapy in HPV16-positive cancers. The method was immunoSEQ multiplex PCR; TCRdb's version includes in-frame clones alone and lacks a portion of them. This repertoire shows approximately 38,000 clones, around four fifths found once; its top ten account for 3% to 4%. Sample: blood, taken from a patient who underwent chemoradiotherapy. The receptors stem from a human donor with HPV-associated anogenital cancer. Both conserved end residues are part of each CDR3. Fields, in order: D gene, V gene, J gene, clone size, CDR3 protein, CDR3 DNA. D genes are given only for firm matches. The size of a clone is reported for some rows only, either as once, few or many, or as a class for expanded clones.

D gene: TRBD1
V gene: TRBV5-4
J gene: TRBJ1-1
clone size: NA
CDR3 protein: CASSSGQVNTEAFF
CDR3 DNA: TGTGCCAGCAGTTCGGGACAGGTGAACACTGAAGCTTTCTTT

D gene: NA
V gene: TRBV2
J gene: TRBJ2-6
clone size: NA
CDR3 protein: CASIRESGANVLTF
CDR3 DNA: TGTGCCAGCATCCGGGAGTCTGGGGCCAACGTCCTGACTTTC

D gene: NA
V gene: TRBV5-6
J gene: TRBJ1-3
clone size: NA
CDR3 protein: CASSLNGPSGNTIYF
CDR3 DNA: TGTGCCAGCAGCTTGAACGGGCCCTCTGGAAACACCATATATTTT

D gene: NA
V gene: TRBV19
J gene: TRBJ2-3
clone size: NA
CDR3 protein: CASSIRGPVLRLSTDTQYF
CDR3 DNA: TGTGCCAGTAGTATACGGGGGCCGGTACTACGTCTTAGCACAGATACGCAGTATTTT

D gene: TRBD1
V gene: TRBV11-2
J gene: TRBJ2-3
clone size: NA
CDR3 protein: CASSLGRDRGTDTQYF
CDR3 DNA: TGTGCCAGCAGCTTGGGCCGGGACAGGGGCACAGATACGCAGTATTTT

D gene: NA
V gene: TRBV19
J gene: TRBJ2-5
clone size: once
CDR3 protein: CATAVEPGETQYF
CDR3 DNA: TGTGCCACAGCCGTGGAGCCTGGAGAGACCCAGTACTTC

D gene: NA
V gene: TRBV9
J gene: TRBJ1-1
clone size: once
CDR3 protein: CASSVSNLNTEAFF
CDR3 DNA: TGTGCCAGCAGCGTCTCCAATTTGAACACTGAAGCTTTCTTT

D gene: TRBD1
V gene: TRBV5-6
J gene: TRBJ2-3
clone size: NA
CDR3 protein: CASSLEDRGGSDTQYF
CDR3 DNA: TGTGCCAGCAGCCTGGAGGACAGGGGAGGGTCAGATACGCAGTATTTT

D gene: NA
V gene: TRBV6-6
J gene: TRBJ1-5
clone size: NA
CDR3 protein: CASSYSRSSRNQPQHF
CDR3 DNA: TGTGCCAGCAGTTACTCGAGAAGTTCGCGCAATCAGCCCCAGCATTTT

D gene: NA
V gene: TRBV18
J gene: TRBJ2-6
clone size: NA
CDR3 protein: CASSPVTGSGANVLTF
CDR3 DNA: TGTGCCAGCTCACCAGTGACGGGCTCTGGGGCCAACGTCCTGACTTTC

D gene: TRBD1
V gene: TRBV9
J gene: TRBJ2-5
clone size: NA
CDR3 protein: CASTRTGRAQETQYF
CDR3 DNA: TGTGCCAGCACGAGGACAGGGCGGGCACAAGAGACCCAGTACTTC

D gene: NA
V gene: TRBV7-3
J gene: TRBJ2-5
clone size: NA
CDR3 protein: CASSGTGYGETQYF
CDR3 DNA: TGTGCCAGCAGCGGTACAGGTTATGGAGAGACCCAGTACTTC

D gene: NA
V gene: TRBV5-1
J gene: TRBJ2-5
clone size: NA
CDR3 protein: CASSGGPPPETQYF
CDR3 DNA: TGCGCCAGCAGCGGGGGGCCCCCCCCAGAGACCCAGTACTTC

D gene: TRBD2
V gene: TRBV10-2
J gene: TRBJ2-7
clone size: NA
CDR3 protein: CASRLAGAYEQYF
CDR3 DNA: TGCGCCAGCAGACTAGCGGGGGCCTACGAGCAGTACTTC

D gene: NA
V gene: TRBV28
J gene: TRBJ2-7
clone size: NA
CDR3 protein: CASSSSSYEQYF
CDR3 DNA: TGTGCCAGCAGTTCCAGCTCCTACGAGCAGTACTTC

D gene: NA
V gene: TRBV6-5
J gene: TRBJ2-7
clone size: NA
CDR3 protein: CASSLQTMEYF
CDR3 DNA: TGTGCCAGCAGTCTCCAAACTATGGAGTACTTC

D gene: NA
V gene: TRBV6-5
J gene: TRBJ1-1
clone size: few
CDR3 protein: CASRRGDMNTEAFF
CDR3 DNA: TGTGCCAGCCGGAGAGGGGACATGAACACTGAAGCTTTCTTT

D gene: NA
V gene: TRBV5-8
J gene: TRBJ1-2
clone size: NA
CDR3 protein: CASSPGVRHDYGYTF
CDR3 DNA: TGTGCCAGCAGCCCCGGGGTGAGACACGATTATGGCTACACCTTC

D gene: TRBD2
V gene: TRBV4-1
J gene: TRBJ2-1
clone size: NA
CDR3 protein: CASSQGPGLGSYNEQFF
CDR3 DNA: TGCGCCAGCAGCCAAGGGCCGGGACTAGGGTCCTACAATGAGCAGTTCTTC

D gene: NA
V gene: TRBV7-9
J gene: TRBJ2-5
clone size: few
CDR3 protein: CASSLWGRGETQYF
CDR3 DNA: TGTGCCAGCAGCTTATGGGGCCGGGGGGAGACCCAGTACTTC

D gene: NA
V gene: TRBV5-1
J gene: TRBJ1-2
clone size: NA
CDR3 protein: CASSPASNYGYTF
CDR3 DNA: TGCGCCAGCAGTCCAGCCAGTAACTATGGCTACACCTTC

D gene: NA
V gene: TRBV10-2
J gene: TRBJ1-1
clone size: NA
CDR3 protein: CASSDRGNTEAFF
CDR3 DNA: TGCGCCAGCAGTGACAGGGGGAACACTGAAGCTTTCTTT